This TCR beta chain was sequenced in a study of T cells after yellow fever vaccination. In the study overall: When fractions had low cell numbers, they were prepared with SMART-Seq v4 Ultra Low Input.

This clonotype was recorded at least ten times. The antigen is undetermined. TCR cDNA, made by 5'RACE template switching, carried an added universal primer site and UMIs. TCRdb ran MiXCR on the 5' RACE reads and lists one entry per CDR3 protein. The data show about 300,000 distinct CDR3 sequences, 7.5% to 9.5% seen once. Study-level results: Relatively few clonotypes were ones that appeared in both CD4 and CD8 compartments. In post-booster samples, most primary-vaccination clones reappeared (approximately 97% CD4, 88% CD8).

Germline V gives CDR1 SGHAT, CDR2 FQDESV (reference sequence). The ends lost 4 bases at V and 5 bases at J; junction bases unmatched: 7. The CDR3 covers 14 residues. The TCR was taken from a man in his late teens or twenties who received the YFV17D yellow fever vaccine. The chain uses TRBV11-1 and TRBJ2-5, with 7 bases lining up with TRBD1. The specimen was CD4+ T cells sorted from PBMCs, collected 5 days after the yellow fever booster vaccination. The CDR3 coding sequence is TGTGCCAGCAGCTGGGACAGTCAGAGGGAGACCCAGTACTTC. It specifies CASSWDSQRETQYF.